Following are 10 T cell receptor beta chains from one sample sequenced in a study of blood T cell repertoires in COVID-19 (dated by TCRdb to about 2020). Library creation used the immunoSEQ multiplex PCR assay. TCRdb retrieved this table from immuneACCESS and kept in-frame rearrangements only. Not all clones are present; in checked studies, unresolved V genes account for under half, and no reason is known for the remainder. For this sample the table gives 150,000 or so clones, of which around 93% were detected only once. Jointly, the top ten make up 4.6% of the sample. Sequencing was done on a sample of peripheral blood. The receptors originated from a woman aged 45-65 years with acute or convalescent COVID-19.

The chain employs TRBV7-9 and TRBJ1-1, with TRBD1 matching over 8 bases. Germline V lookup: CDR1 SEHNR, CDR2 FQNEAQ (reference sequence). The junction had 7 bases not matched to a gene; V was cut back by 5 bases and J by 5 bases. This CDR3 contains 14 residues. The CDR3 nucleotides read TGTGCCAGCAGCCACCCGGACAGGGTGACTGAAGCTTTCTTT. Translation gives CASSHPDRVTEAFF. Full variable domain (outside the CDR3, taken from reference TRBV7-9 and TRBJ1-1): DTGVSQNPRHKITKRGQNVTFRCDPISEHNRLYWYRQTLGQGPEFLTYFQNEAQLEKSRLLSDRFSAERPKGSFSTLEIQRTEQGDSAMYLCASSHPDRVTEAFFGQGTRLTVV.

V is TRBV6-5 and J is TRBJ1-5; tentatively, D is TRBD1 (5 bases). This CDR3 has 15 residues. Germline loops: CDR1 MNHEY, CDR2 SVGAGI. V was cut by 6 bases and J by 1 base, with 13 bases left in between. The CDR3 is CASRTTGGSNQPQHF. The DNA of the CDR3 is TGTGCCAGCAGAACAACCGGGGGAAGCAATCAGCCCCAGCATTTT.

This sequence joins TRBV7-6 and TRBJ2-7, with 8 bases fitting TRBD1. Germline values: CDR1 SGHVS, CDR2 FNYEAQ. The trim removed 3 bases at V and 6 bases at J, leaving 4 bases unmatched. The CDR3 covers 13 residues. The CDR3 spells CASSLGQATEQYF. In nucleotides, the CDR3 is TGTGCCAGCAGCTTGGGACAGGCCACCGAGCAGTACTTC.

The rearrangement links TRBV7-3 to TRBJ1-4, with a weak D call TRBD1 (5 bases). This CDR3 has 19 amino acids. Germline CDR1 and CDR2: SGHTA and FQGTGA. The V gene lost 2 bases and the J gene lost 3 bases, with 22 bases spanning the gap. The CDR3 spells CASSLPKTRGELANEKLFF. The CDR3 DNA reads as TGTGCCAGCAGCTTACCTAAAACTCGGGGGGAATTAGCTAATGAAAAACTGTTTTTT.

CDR3 nucleotide sequence: TGTGCCAGCAGTGAAGTAGGCCAGGGGGGTTCACCCCTCCACTTT. This codes for CASSEVGQGGSPLHF. The chain combines TRBV2 with TRBJ1-6; 7 bases fit TRBD1. CDR1 and CDR2 from the germline V gene are SNHLY and FYNNEI. The CDR3 totals 15 residues. J lost 9 bases, V lost 1 base, and 6 bases had no gene match.

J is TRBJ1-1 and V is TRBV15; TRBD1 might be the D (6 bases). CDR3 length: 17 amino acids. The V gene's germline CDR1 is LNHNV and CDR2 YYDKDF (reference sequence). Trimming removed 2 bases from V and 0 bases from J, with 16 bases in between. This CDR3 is CATSRLSLRDMNTEAFF. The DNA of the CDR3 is TGTGCCACCAGCAGACTGTCGCTCAGGGACATGAACACTGAAGCTTTCTTT.

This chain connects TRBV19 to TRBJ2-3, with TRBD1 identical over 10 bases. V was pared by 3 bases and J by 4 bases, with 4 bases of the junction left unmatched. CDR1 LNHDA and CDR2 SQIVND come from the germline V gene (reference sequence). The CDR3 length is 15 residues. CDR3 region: CASSIRQGASDTQYF. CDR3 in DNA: TGTGCCAGTAGTATTCGACAGGGGGCCTCAGATACGCAGTATTTT.

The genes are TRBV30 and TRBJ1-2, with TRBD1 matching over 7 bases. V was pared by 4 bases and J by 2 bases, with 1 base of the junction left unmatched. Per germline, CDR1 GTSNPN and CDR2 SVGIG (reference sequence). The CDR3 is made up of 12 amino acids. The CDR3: CAWTGGNYGYTF. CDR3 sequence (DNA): TGTGCCTGGACAGGGGGAAACTATGGCTACACCTTC.

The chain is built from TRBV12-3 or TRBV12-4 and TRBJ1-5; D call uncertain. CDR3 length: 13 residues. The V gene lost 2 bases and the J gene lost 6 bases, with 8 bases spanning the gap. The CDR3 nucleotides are TGTGCCAGCAGTTTATATGAGGGTCAGCCCCAGCATTTT. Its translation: CASSLYEGQPQHF.

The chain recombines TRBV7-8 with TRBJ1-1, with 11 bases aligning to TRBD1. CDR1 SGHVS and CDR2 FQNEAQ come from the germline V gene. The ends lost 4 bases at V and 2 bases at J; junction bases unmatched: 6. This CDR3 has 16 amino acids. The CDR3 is CASSSRWTGGNTEAFF. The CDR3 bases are TGTGCCAGCAGCTCCCGCTGGACAGGGGGCAACACTGAAGCTTTCTTT.